This TCR beta chain was identified in a study of cytomegalovirus exposure and HLA in healthy donors. Study-wide results and limits: Compared with the roughly 670-donor mean, an Asian-associated ancestry cluster reportedly had fewer N-insertions, according to a later analysis.

V lost 3 bases to trimming and J lost 0 bases, with 9 bases between them. Germline values: CDR1 SGHAT, CDR2 FQNNGV. This CDR3 comprises 14 residues. In regard to this clone: Its specificity is unknown.

The PCR made use of 60 Vbeta and 13 Jbeta primers. The protocol was immunoSEQ multiplex PCR, while the TCRdb copy is restricted to in-frame clones and leaves out a portion. Of approximately 160,000 clones listed, approximately 80% were seen once; the top ten hold approximately 2.9%. This clonotype was obtained from a woman in her 40s in good health and CMV-seropositive. This rearrangement joins TRBV11-2 to TRBJ2-7; D is unresolved. The sequenced material came from PBMCs. In DNA form, the CDR3 reads TGTGCCAGCAGCTTGGCAGTGGCCTCCTACGAGCAGTACTTC. It is translated as CASSLAVASYEQYF.